This TCR beta chain emerged from a study of T-cell reconstitution after alpha-beta-depleted transplantation in children. V lost 7 bases to trimming and J lost 0 bases, with 9 bases between them. Germline values: CDR1 SQVTM, CDR2 ANQGSEA. CDR3 length equals 12 residues. This clonotype was observed at least ten times. The TCRbeta library was prepared with unique molecular identifiers. A single record per CDR3 protein comes from TCRdb applying MiXCR to the PCR reads. The sample has fewer than 550,000 distinct CDR3 sequences, roughly an eighth seen once. This clonotype was sampled from a female patient between 2 and 15 years old who had a stem cell transplant for aplastic anemia, so the T cells may come from the graft donor. V gene TRBV29-1 combines with J gene TRBJ1-1; D gene ambiguous. The sample consisted of PBMCs, mostly from graft donor cells, taken 180 days after TCRalphabeta/CD19-depleted stem cell transplant. The CDR3 DNA reads as TGCAGCGCTTTGACGGTGAACACTGAAGCTTTCTTT. Protein sequence: CSALTVNTEAFF. The full variable domain, in which reference TRBV29-1 and TRBJ1-1 provide the parts outside the CDR3, is SAVISQKPSRDICQRGTSLTIQCQVDSQVTMMFWYRQQPGQSLTLIATANQGSEATYESGFVIDKFPISRPNLTFSTLTVSNMSPEDSSIYLCSALTVNTEAFFGQGTRLTVV.